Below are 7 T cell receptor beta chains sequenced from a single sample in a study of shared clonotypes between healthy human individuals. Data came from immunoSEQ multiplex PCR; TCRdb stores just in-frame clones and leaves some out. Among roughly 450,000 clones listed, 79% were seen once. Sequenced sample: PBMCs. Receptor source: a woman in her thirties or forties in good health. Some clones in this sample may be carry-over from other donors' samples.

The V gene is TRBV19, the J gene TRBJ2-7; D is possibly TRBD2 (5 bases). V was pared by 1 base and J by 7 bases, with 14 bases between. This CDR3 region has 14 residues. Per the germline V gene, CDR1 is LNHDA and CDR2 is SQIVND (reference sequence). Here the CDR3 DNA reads TGTGCCAGTAGTATAGTTGAGGGAGAGGCGGAGCAGTACTTC. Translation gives CASSIVEGEAEQYF.

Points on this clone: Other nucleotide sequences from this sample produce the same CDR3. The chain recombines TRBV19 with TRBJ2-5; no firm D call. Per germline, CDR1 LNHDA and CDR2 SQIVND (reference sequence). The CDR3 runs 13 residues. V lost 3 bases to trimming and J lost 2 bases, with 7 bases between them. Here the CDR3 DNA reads TGTGCCAGTAGTATGGGTGGGCAAGAGACCCAGTACTTC. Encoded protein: CASSMGGQETQYF.

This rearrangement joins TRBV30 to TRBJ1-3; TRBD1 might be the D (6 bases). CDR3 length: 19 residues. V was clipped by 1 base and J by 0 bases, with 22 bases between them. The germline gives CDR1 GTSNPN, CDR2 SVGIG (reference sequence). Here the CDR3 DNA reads TGTGCCTGGAGTGCAGTCGGCAGGGGAGGGATAAACTCTGGAAACACCATATATTTT. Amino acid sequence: CAWSAVGRGGINSGNTIYF.

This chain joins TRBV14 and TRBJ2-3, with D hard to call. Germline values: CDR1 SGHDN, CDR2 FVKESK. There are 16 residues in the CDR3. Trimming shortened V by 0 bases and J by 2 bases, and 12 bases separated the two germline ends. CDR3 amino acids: CASSQERDWNTDTQYF. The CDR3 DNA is TGTGCCAGCAGCCAAGAAAGGGATTGGAACACAGATACGCAGTATTTT.

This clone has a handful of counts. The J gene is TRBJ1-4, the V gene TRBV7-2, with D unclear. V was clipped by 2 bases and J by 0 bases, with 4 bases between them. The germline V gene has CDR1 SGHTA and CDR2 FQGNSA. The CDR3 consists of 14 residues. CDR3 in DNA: TGTGCCAGCAGCTTATACACAACTAATGAAAAACTGTTTTTT. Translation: CASSLYTTNEKLFF.

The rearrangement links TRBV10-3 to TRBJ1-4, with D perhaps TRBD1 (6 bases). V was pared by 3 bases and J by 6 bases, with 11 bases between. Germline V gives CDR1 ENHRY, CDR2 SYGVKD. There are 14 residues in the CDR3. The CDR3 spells CAISDAGAHEKLFF. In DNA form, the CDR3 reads TGTGCCATCAGTGACGCGGGGGCGCATGAAAAACTGTTTTTT.

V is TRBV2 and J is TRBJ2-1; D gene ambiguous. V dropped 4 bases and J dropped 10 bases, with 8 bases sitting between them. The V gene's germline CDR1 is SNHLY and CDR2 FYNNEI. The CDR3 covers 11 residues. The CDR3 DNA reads TGTGCCAGCAGTGTTAGCACCGAGCAGTTCTTC. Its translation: CASSVSTEQFF. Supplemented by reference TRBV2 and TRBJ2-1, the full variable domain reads EPEVTQTPSHQVTQMGQEVILRCVPISNHLYFYWYRQILGQKVEFLVSFYNNEISEKSEIFDDQFSVERPDGSNFTLKIRSTKLEDSAMYFCASSVSTEQFFGPGTRLTVL.